The T cell receptor beta chain described here comes from a study of sequential checkpoint blockade in melanoma (dated by TCRdb to about 2019). In terms of the full investigation: Patients were randomized 1:1 to first-line nivolumab followed by ipilimumab (arm A) or ipilimumab followed by nivolumab (arm B). Maintenance nivolumab came after both trial sequences. Here is what the overall study found, with its caveats: The model for predicting response that combines TCR metrics with mutation burden needs to be validated in larger, independent patient cohorts.

The immunoSEQ Assay was used to immunosequence TCRbeta CDR3 regions from genomic DNA. Prior to high-throughput sequencing, genomic DNA was amplified by bias-controlled multiplex PCR. In the source study's methods: To quantify the absolute abundance of each unique TCRbeta CDR3 region, the sequences were collapsed and filtered. Clonality, defined as 1 minus Pielou's evenness, was calculated using only productive rearrangements. A previously published method was used to identify clones with significantly greater frequencies in on-treatment samples than in baseline samples. The immuneACCESS repertoire file appears here via TCRdb, limited to in-frame rearrangements. These files lack a portion of the clones; in checked studies, under half of the deficit traces to unresolved V genes, and the cause of the others is not known. The V and J calls and the clone size are those of that table, but D and trimming were determined from the DNA. In this sample the table shows 5,200 or so clones, approximately 82% of which occur a single time. The ten largest clones take up around three fifths of the sample.

V and J are trimmed by 5 bases and 2 bases, and the gene matches miss 6 bases of the junction. The CDR3 numbers 15 residues from cysteine through phenylalanine. The CDR3 DNA has 45 bases and is translated from base 1. CDR1 and CDR2 were assigned from the germline V gene (reference sequence) as MNHNY and SVGAGI. Explained via the paper, the treatment or condition label denotes: randomized to nivolumab then ipilimumab (arm A) or the reverse (arm B). None of the trial patients had been given prior DNA-damaging chemotherapy. Thawed PBMCs were sorted on a FACS Aria II flow cytometer to isolate live CD3+CD8+ cells negative for CD19 and CD56. Samples came from patients with melanoma in CheckMate 064, a randomized, open-label phase II trial of sequential checkpoint blockade. Peripheral blood mononuclear cells were obtained through leukapheresis, purified using Ficoll-Paque, and frozen in human serum containing approximately 10% DMSO. Immediately after sorting, the purity of the sorted blood CD3+CD8+ cells was confirmed to be >98%, and DNA was then extracted.

Details on this clone: Its antigen is still unknown. No qualities accompany the bases; no much larger clone lies one base away.

The sequence links TRBV6-6 to TRBJ2-5; 9 central nucleotides agree with TRBD1. The sample here was CD8+ T cells sorted from blood (inferred from file names), taken from a patient given nivolumab and ipilimumab in sequence. This clonotype was obtained from a human donor with melanoma. For the CDR3, the sequence is CASSPNRGRQETQYF. The sequenced DNA is TGTGCCAGCAGTCCCAACAGGGGGCGGCAAGAGACCCAGTACTTC.